The text below deals with one T cell receptor beta chain. Its cognate antigen is unknown. This entry belongs to a study of shared clonotypes between healthy human individuals. Study-wide context: Each donor's CD8 memory used one plate, CD8 naive two, each CD4 subset three.

Produced via immunoSEQ multiplex PCR; TCRdb's table is partial and in-frame only. The data show around 95,000 clones, around 67% seen once. Study outcomes and limitations: Estimated richness values were generally larger in naive subsets than in memory subsets. Relative to clonotypes present in all four donors, those not shared had lower generation probabilities.

With 5 bases removed from V and 4 bases from J, the gap between germline ends came to 3 bases. CDR3 length: 12 amino acids. Germline V gene data show CDR1 as SNHLY and CDR2 as FYNNEI. The source is a man aged 25 to 40 in good health. Sequences were obtained from memory CD8+ T cells sorted from blood. Documented subset: CD45RO+ cells pooled with CCR7-negative TemRA cells. This chain links TRBV2 with TRBJ2-6; D remains ambiguous. CDR3 sequence: CASSTGANVLTF. The DNA for the CDR3 is TGTGCCAGCAGTACGGGGGCCAACGTCCTGACTTTC.